This entry lists 13 T cell receptor beta chains sequenced from one sample in a study of T-cell reconstitution after alpha-beta-depleted transplantation in children. Unique molecular identifiers were incorporated during preparation of the TCRbeta library. TCRdb used MiXCR to reprocess the PCR reads, holding one entry per CDR3 protein. The table includes fewer than 750,000 distinct CDR3 sequences, roughly 24% detected once. The material sequenced was PBMCs, mostly from graft donor cells, taken 360 days after TCRalphabeta/CD19-depleted stem cell transplant. The origin of the receptors is a boy under two years old who had a stem cell transplant for acute myeloid leukemia, so the T cells may come from the graft donor.

The chain carries TRBV10-2 and TRBJ2-2; 8 bases fit TRBD2. With V trimmed by 8 bases and J by 0 bases, 5 bases remained unmatched. The CDR3 is 15 amino acids. Germline loops: CDR1 WSHSY, CDR2 SAAADI. CDR3 bases: TGCGCCAGCGTGCGGGGGGTATCGAACACCGGGGAGCTGTTTTTT. It translates to CASVRGVSNTGELFF.

At least ten counts were recorded for this clonotype. V usage is TRBV7-9 and J usage is TRBJ2-5, with 8 bases that match TRBD1. Germline lookup yields CDR1 SEHNR and CDR2 FQNEAQ (reference sequence). The CDR3 totals 15 residues. Trimming at V came to 2 bases and at J to 5 bases, leaving 7 bases not matched to a gene. This CDR3 is CASSLRQGARETQYF. CDR3 DNA sequence: TGTGCCAGCAGCTTAAGGCAGGGGGCGCGGGAGACCCAGTACTTC.

V usage is TRBV6-5 and J usage is TRBJ1-5; D may be TRBD1 (5 bases). V was trimmed by 2 bases and J by 10 bases, leaving 12 bases between them. CDR1 and CDR2 from the germline V gene are MNHEY and SVGAGI. The CDR3 runs to 13 residues. The CDR3 bases are TGTGCCAGCAGTTACGACTTTGGGACCCCCCAGCATTTT. It is translated as CASSYDFGTPQHF.

This rearrangement joins TRBV11-3 to TRBJ2-3, with D possibly being TRBD1 (7 bases). Looked up from germline, CDR1 is SGHNT and CDR2 is YENEEA. Deletions cut 0 bases from V and 5 bases from J, with 18 bases between. This CDR3 is built from 17 residues. CDR3 in amino acids: CASSLDRRRGQGDTQYF. The CDR3 DNA sequence: TGTGCCAGCAGCTTAGATCGGAGGAGGGGGCAGGGAGATACGCAGTATTTT.

This clonotype was seen repeatedly, ten times or more. The chain carries TRBV6-5 and TRBJ2-2; TRBD2 matches 7 bases. V shed 2 bases and J 1 base; nucleotides not matched to a gene: 4. The CDR3 length is 16 residues. Germline V gene data show CDR1 as MNHEY and CDR2 as SVGAGI. CDR3 region: CASSYGLVMNTGELFF. The DNA of the CDR3 is TGTGCCAGCAGTTACGGACTAGTGATGAACACCGGGGAGCTGTTTTTT.

V usage is TRBV4-3 and J usage is TRBJ2-6, with TRBD1 as a possible D gene (6 bases). V lost 2 bases and J lost 0, with 17 bases in between. The V gene's germline CDR1 is LGHNA and CDR2 YSLEER. This CDR3 is built from 19 residues. The CDR3 reads CASSQRAAGALSGANVLTF. For the CDR3, the DNA is TGCGCCAGCAGCCAACGCGCCGCAGGGGCACTCTCTGGGGCCAACGTCCTGACTTTC.

V gene TRBV6-1 combines with J gene TRBJ2-1, with TRBD1 matching over 8 bases. Trimming removed 6 bases from V and 1 base from J; junction bases left unmatched: 11. Per germline, CDR1 MNHNS and CDR2 SASEGT. The CDR3 is 17 amino acids. CDR3 coding DNA: TGTGCCAGCAGCCCCAGACAGGGGTGGGGGTCCTACAATGAGCAGTTCTTC. This translates into CASSPRQGWGSYNEQFF.

This clonotype was detected ten times or more. The rearrangement links TRBV7-9 to TRBJ2-5; the D is unclear. CDR3 length: 13 amino acids. The V end was cut by 1 base, the J end by 2 bases, with 5 bases between. Germline V lookup: CDR1 SEHNR, CDR2 FQNEAQ (reference sequence). In nucleotides, the CDR3 is TGTGCCAGCAGCTTAGAAGTGCAAGAGACCCAGTACTTC. Translation gives CASSLEVQETQYF.

CDR3 loop: CASIASSLSYNEQFF. The DNA for the CDR3 is TGTGCCAGCATCGCATCTAGCCTTTCCTACAATGAGCAGTTCTTC. This rearrangement joins TRBV6-1 to TRBJ2-1; possibly TRBD2 for D (5 bases). Germline-derived CDR1 and CDR2 are MNHNS and SASEGT. V lost 7 bases, J lost 1 base, and 14 bases lay in between. The CDR3 length is 15 residues.

The genes are TRBV9 and TRBJ2-1, with TRBD2 matching over 14 bases. The CDR3 runs to 16 residues. J was trimmed by 5 bases and V by 0 bases; bases with no gene match: 1. CDR1 is SGDLS and CDR2 is YYNGEE in the germline V gene. CDR3 in DNA: TGTGCCAGCAGCGTAGTGGGACTAGCGGGGGACAATGAGCAGTTCTTC. Translated: CASSVVGLAGDNEQFF.

This clonotype was observed a handful of times. This rearrangement joins TRBV19 to TRBJ1-4; 7 nucleotides line up with TRBD1. CDR1 and CDR2 from the germline V gene are LNHDA and SQIVND (reference sequence). The CDR3 covers 15 residues. The junction had 8 bases not matched to a gene; V was cut back by 5 bases and J by 5 bases. The CDR3 loop reads CASSFSDRQNEKLFF. In nucleotides, the CDR3 is TGTGCCAGTAGTTTCTCGGACAGGCAGAATGAAAAACTGTTTTTT.

This clonotype came up many times. The CDR3, as DNA: TGTGCCAGCAGTTTGCCTAGGGAGACCCAGTACTTC. It yields the protein CASSLPRETQYF. The rearrangement uses TRBV28 and TRBJ2-5; no clear D. This CDR3 contains 12 residues. Trimming shortened V by 3 bases and J by 5 bases, and 7 bases separated the two germline ends. Germline CDR1 is MDHEN and CDR2 is SYDVKM. Using reference TRBV28 and TRBJ2-5 for the parts outside the CDR3, the full variable domain is DVKVTQSSRYLVKRTGEKVFLECVQDMDHENMFWYRQDPGLGLRLIYFSYDVKMKEKGDIPEGYSVSREKKERFSLILESASTNQTSMYLCASSLPRETQYFGPGTRLLVL.

This clonotype was observed a few times. The chain is built from TRBV12-3 or TRBV12-4 and TRBJ2-5; TRBD2 agrees at 9 bases. The ends lost 2 bases at V and 5 bases at J; junction bases unmatched: 6. CDR3 length: 15 residues. The CDR3 is CASSLRRGGLETQYF. The CDR3, as DNA: TGTGCCAGCAGTTTAAGGCGGGGGGGGTTGGAGACCCAGTACTTC.